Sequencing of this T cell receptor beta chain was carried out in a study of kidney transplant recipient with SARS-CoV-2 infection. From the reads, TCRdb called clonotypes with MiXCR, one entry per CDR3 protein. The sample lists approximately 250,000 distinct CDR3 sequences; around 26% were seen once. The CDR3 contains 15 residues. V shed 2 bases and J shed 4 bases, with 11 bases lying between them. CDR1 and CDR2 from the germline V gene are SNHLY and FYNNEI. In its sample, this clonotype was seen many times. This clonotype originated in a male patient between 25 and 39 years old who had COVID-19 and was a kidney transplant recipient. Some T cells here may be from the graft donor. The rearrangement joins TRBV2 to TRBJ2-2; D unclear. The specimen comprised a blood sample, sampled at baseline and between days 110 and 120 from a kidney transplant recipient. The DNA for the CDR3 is TGTGCCAGCAGTGAATCAAGGGTTGGCACCGGGGAGCTGTTTTTT. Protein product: CASSESRVGTGELFF.